These 30 T cell receptor beta chains were all obtained from the same sample, sequenced in a study of a mutant IDH1 vaccine in newly diagnosed glioma. Sequenced by immunoSEQ multiplex PCR; TCRdb stores in-frame clones only, minus some. The table records tens of thousands of clones, roughly four fifths of them present only once. The antigens of these receptors remain unknown. Time point of the sample: week 47, end of study. A single vaccine dose contained 300 ug of mutant IDH1 20-mer peptide, and topical imiquimod was used with it. Sequencing was performed on PBMCs, taken from a glioma patient whose treatment included an IDH1 peptide vaccine. These receptors originate from a man aged 35 to 55 with glioma.

The V and J genes are TRBV27 and TRBJ2-7, with 7 positions matching TRBD2. Germline V gives CDR1 MNHEY, CDR2 SMNVEV (reference sequence). V trimming: 4 bases; J trimming: 6 bases; junction bases outside the gene matches: 6. There are 13 residues in the CDR3. CDR3: CASSSNGGGEQYF. The DNA of the CDR3 is TGTGCCAGCAGTTCTAATGGGGGGGGCGAGCAGTACTTC.

J is TRBJ2-6 and V is TRBV18, with 8 nucleotides matching TRBD2. V was pared by 6 bases and J by 0 bases, with 7 bases of the junction left unmatched. Germline V gene lookup returns CDR1 KGHSH and CDR2 LQKENI. This CDR3 is built from 17 residues. Here the CDR3 reads CASSSQAGASGANVLTF. The CDR3 DNA sequence: TGTGCCAGCTCCTCCCAAGCGGGGGCCTCTGGGGCCAACGTCCTGACTTTC.

The rearrangement links TRBV9 to TRBJ2-7; D gene ambiguous. V was cut by 0 bases and J by 3 bases, with 13 bases left in between. Germline-derived CDR1 and CDR2 are SGDLS and YYNGEE. The CDR3 has 15 residues. The CDR3 DNA is TGTGCCAGCAGCGTAGTGGCAGGTAATTTCTACGAGCAGTACTTC. Translating gives CASSVVAGNFYEQYF.

The chain recombines TRBV6-6 with TRBJ1-2, with 7 positions matching TRBD1. In germline, CDR1 is MNHNY, CDR2 SVGAGI (reference sequence). V was clipped by 5 bases and J by 8 bases; unmatched bases: 17. The CDR3 is 16 amino acids. The CDR3 DNA follows: TGTGCCAGCAGTGTGACAGGGCAGGAGTCTTTTAGGGGCTACACCTTC. It yields the protein CASSVTGQESFRGYTF.

The chain employs TRBV19 and TRBJ1-1; D call uncertain. Trimming removed 1 base at V and 6 bases at J, with 15 bases between. Germline CDR1 and CDR2: LNHDA and SQIVND (reference sequence). This CDR3 region has 15 residues. The CDR3 nucleotides read TGTGCCAGTAGTATAGGGCCCTCGGGGAGAGCTGAAGCTTTCTTT. It is translated as CASSIGPSGRAEAFF.

V usage is TRBV7-5 and J usage is TRBJ1-5; the D call in the table, TRBD1, was not verified against the DNA. TRBV7-5 is annotated as a pseudogene. This CDR3 has 19 residues. CDR3 amino acids: CVRSLGRGTGGLRNQPQHF. The DNA for the CDR3 is TGTGTCAGAAGCTTAGGTCGGGGGACAGGGGGTCTGCGGAATCAGCCCCAGCATTTT.

The chain recombines TRBV29-1 with TRBJ2-1, with D tentatively TRBD1 or TRBD2 (5 bases each). Germline V CDR1 and CDR2: SQVTM, ANQGSEA. The CDR3 extends over 13 amino acids. Deletions cut 3 bases from V and 7 bases from J, with 13 bases between. The CDR3 nucleotides are TGCAGCGTTGATGGGGCTACGGGGAATGAGCAGTTCTTC. It yields the protein CSVDGATGNEQFF.

The J gene is TRBJ1-5, the V gene TRBV27, with a tentative D call TRBD1 (6 bases). Germline assignment: CDR1 MNHEY and CDR2 SMNVEV (reference sequence). V lost 7 bases and J lost 3, with 19 bases in between. This CDR3 has 16 residues. The CDR3 DNA is TGTGCCAGCAAGGAGTCGGGGGCGTATTTCAATCAGCCCCAGCATTTT. This codes for CASKESGAYFNQPQHF.

The genes are TRBV2 and TRBJ1-1, with unresolved D. In germline, CDR1 is SNHLY, CDR2 FYNNEI. V lost 10 bases and J 0 bases, leaving 15 bases between the germline ends. CDR3 length equals 14 residues. DNA for the CDR3: TGTGCCACCTTTTTGGGCGTGATGAACACTGAAGCTTTCTTT. It is translated as CATFLGVMNTEAFF.

The table lists this clone with a few counts. This chain joins TRBV10-3 and TRBJ1-1, with a weak D call TRBD1 (5 bases). CDR1 and CDR2 (germline): ENHRY, SYGVKD. This CDR3 contains 14 residues. Trimming took 3 bases from V and 1 from J, leaving 9 bases between them. For the CDR3, the DNA is TGTGCCATCAGTGAACCTCAGGGGAACACTGAAGCTTTCTTT. Residues: CAISEPQGNTEAFF.

The chain recombines TRBV5-8 with TRBJ2-5; 10 bases are shared with TRBD2. The length of the CDR3 is 14 residues. V lost 0 bases and J lost 7; bases outside the gene matches: 3. CDR1 is SGHTS and CDR2 is YDEGEE in the germline V gene. For the CDR3, the DNA is TGTGCCAGCAGCTTGGCCACTAGCGGGGCGACCCAGTACTTC. Encoded protein: CASSLATSGATQYF.

This clone was picked up a small number of times. The chain is built from TRBV6-5 and TRBJ2-7; TRBD1 agrees at 7 bases. Germline V gene sequence: CDR1 MNHEY, CDR2 SVGAGI. The CDR3 is 12 residues long. With 8 bases clipped from V and 6 bases from J, the junction kept 7 bases outside the gene matches. The CDR3 region has the DNA TGTGCCAGCCGGGACCCAGGGGGCGAGCAGTACGTC. Amino acids: CASRDPGGEQYV.

The J gene is TRBJ2-7, the V gene TRBV11-3; 8 bases match TRBD2. The CDR3 has 13 amino acids. Germline CDR1 and CDR2: SGHNT and YENEEA. The junction had 6 bases not matched to a gene; V was cut back by 5 bases and J by 6 bases. The CDR3 DNA follows: TGTGCCAGCAGCGGGACTAGTCTGGGCGAGCAGTACGTC. Amino acid sequence: CASSGTSLGEQYV.

This chain links TRBV6-5 with TRBJ1-4; D gene uncertain. CDR1 MNHEY and CDR2 SVGAGI come from the germline V gene. Trimming left V 0 bases short and J 8 bases short, with 4 bases between. The CDR3 contains 12 residues. CDR3 loop: CASSYSGEKLFF. In DNA, the CDR3 is TGTGCCAGCAGTTACTCCGGGGAAAAACTGTTTTTT.

This chain connects TRBV7-8 to TRBJ1-1; the D gene is possibly TRBD1 (6 bases). The CDR3 covers 17 residues. Germline loops: CDR1 SGHVS, CDR2 FQNEAQ. V lost 5 bases and J 7 bases, leaving 26 bases between the germline ends. The CDR3 DNA follows: TGTGCCAGCAGCAATCCCAAAGGAGGGGGGCGGCCAATTGAAGCTTTCTTT. This sequence encodes CASSNPKGGGRPIEAFF.

The V and J genes are TRBV14 and TRBJ1-2, with no clear D. Germline V gene data show CDR1 as SGHDN and CDR2 as FVKESK. V lost 1 base and J 5 bases, leaving 5 bases between the germline ends. The CDR3 is made up of 12 amino acids. As DNA, the CDR3 is TGTGCCAGCAGCCAAGGCCCGTATGGCTACACCTTC. Amino acid sequence: CASSQGPYGYTF.

The rearrangement uses TRBV6-1 and TRBJ2-1; no clear D. Germline CDR1 and CDR2: MNHNS and SASEGT. The length of the CDR3 is 14 residues. V lost 3 bases and J lost 9, with 15 bases in between. The CDR3 is CASSDLGLHGEQFF. The CDR3 region has the DNA TGTGCCAGCAGTGATCTCGGGCTCCACGGTGAGCAGTTCTTC.

The genes are TRBV29-1 and TRBJ2-5; TRBD2 matches 9 bases. CDR3 length: 14 amino acids. Germline values: CDR1 SQVTM, CDR2 ANQGSEA. Trimming took 6 bases from V and 5 from J; bases not matched to a gene: 10. The CDR3 is CSVGAGAGGETQYF. CDR3 nucleotide sequence: TGCAGCGTGGGTGCCGGAGCGGGAGGCGAGACCCAGTACTTC.

J is TRBJ2-3 and V is TRBV11-3; D is ambiguous. V dropped 4 bases and J dropped 1 base, with 9 bases sitting between them. This CDR3 region has 14 residues. Germline V gene sequence: CDR1 SGHNT, CDR2 YENEEA. Here the CDR3 DNA reads TGTGCCAGCAGCTCCTATAAAGGCACAGATACGCAGTATTTT. This gives the protein CASSSYKGTDTQYF. Based on the CDR3 plus reference TRBV11-3 and TRBJ2-3, the full variable domain is EAGVVQSPRYKIIEKKQPVAFWCNPISGHNTLYWYLQNLGQGPELLIRYENEEAVDDSQLPKDRFSAERLKGVDSTLKIQPAELGDSAVYLCASSSYKGTDTQYFGPGTRLTVL.

The chain carries TRBV6-1 and TRBJ2-1; TRBD1 or TRBD2 may be the D gene (6 bases each). CDR1 MNHNS and CDR2 SASEGT come from the germline V gene. V was shortened by 7 bases and J by 6 bases, with 13 bases between the two germline ends. This CDR3 comprises 13 residues. CDR3: CASMEGVVNEQFF. For the CDR3, the DNA is TGTGCCAGCATGGAGGGGGTTGTCAATGAGCAGTTCTTC.

The V gene is TRBV18, the J gene TRBJ2-7; tentative D call: TRBD2 (5 bases). Deletions cut 6 bases from V and 2 bases from J, with 17 bases between. There are 15 residues in the CDR3. CDR1 and CDR2 from the germline V gene are KGHSH and LQKENI. CDR3 protein: CASSPRRGRTYEQYF. The CDR3 region has the DNA TGTGCCAGCTCCCCCAGGCGAGGGCGTACCTACGAGCAGTACTTC.

This clone appeared a single time. CDR3 sequence: CASSQGGEQYV. The CDR3 nucleotides read TGTGCCAGTTCCCAGGGAGGCGAGCAGTACGTC. This chain uses TRBV19 with TRBJ2-7, with a possible D match to TRBD2 (6 bases). Germline values: CDR1 LNHDA, CDR2 SQIVND (reference sequence). The CDR3 is 11 amino acids. The V gene lost 8 bases and the J gene lost 6 bases, with 11 bases spanning the gap.

The rearrangement links TRBV14 to TRBJ2-5, with 12 bases identical to TRBD2. V lost 4 bases to trimming and J lost 7 bases; unmatched junction nucleotides: 4. There are 14 residues in the CDR3. CDR1 is SGHDN, CDR2 FVKESK, per germline. The CDR3 DNA follows: TGTGCCAGCAGCCCCGGACTAGCGGGGACGACCCAGTACTTC. It yields the protein CASSPGLAGTTQYF.

V is TRBV30 and J is TRBJ2-7; D is possibly TRBD1 or TRBD2 (5 bases each). This CDR3 comprises 14 residues. Germline V gives CDR1 GTSNPN, CDR2 SVGIG (reference sequence). Trimming took off 3 bases at V and 5 bases at J, with 17 bases between the two ends. The DNA for the CDR3 is TGTGCCTGGAGCCTAGGGACGGTGGCTAACGAGCAGTACGTC. Protein product: CAWSLGTVANEQYV.

The chain employs TRBV29-1 and TRBJ2-5; 12 bases are shared with TRBD2. Germline CDR1 and CDR2: SQVTM and ANQGSEA. V trimming: 7 bases; J trimming: 3 bases; junction bases outside the gene matches: 3. This CDR3 region has 13 residues. CDR3 nucleotides: TGCAGCGACAGACTAGCGGGAGAAGAGACCCAGTACTTC. Translated, it gives CSDRLAGEETQYF. Complete variable domain (other parts from reference TRBV29-1 and TRBJ2-5): SAVISQKPSRDICQRGTSLTIQCQVDSQVTMMFWYRQQPGQSLTLIATANQGSEATYESGFVIDKFPISRPNLTFSTLTVSNMSPEDSSIYLCSDRLAGEETQYFGPGTRLLVL.

J is TRBJ2-1 and V is TRBV6-5; 10 nucleotides match TRBD2. This CDR3 contains 14 residues. Germline V gene lookup returns CDR1 MNHEY and CDR2 SVGAGI. V shed 6 bases and J 5 bases; nucleotides not matched to a gene: 4. The CDR3 is CASRGLADNNEQFF. The CDR3 coding sequence is TGTGCCAGCAGAGGACTAGCGGATAACAATGAGCAGTTCTTC.

The rearrangement uses TRBV11-2 and TRBJ2-1; 7 bases fit TRBD1. The germline V gene encodes CDR1 SGHAT and CDR2 FQNNGV. The CDR3 extends over 15 amino acids. The V gene end was trimmed by 4 bases and the J gene end by 4 bases; junction bases not matched to a gene: 7. The CDR3 is CASSSGDRQYNEQFF. DNA of the CDR3: TGTGCCAGCAGCTCAGGGGACAGACAATACAATGAGCAGTTCTTC.

The chain uses TRBV18 and TRBJ2-3; the D gene is possibly TRBD2 (6 bases). Between the trimmed V and J ends, which lost 1 base and 4 bases, there was a span of 18 bases. Germline CDR1 reads KGHSH; CDR2 reads LQKENI. The CDR3 loop spans 17 amino acids. CDR3 loop: CASSPLEIGLKPDTQYF. CDR3 bases: TGTGCCAGCTCACCACTGGAAATAGGACTAAAACCAGATACGCAGTATTTT. The whole variable domain, remainder taken from reference TRBV18 and TRBJ2-3, is NAGVMQNPRHLVRRRGQEARLRCSPMKGHSHVYWYRQLPEEGLKFMVYLQKENIIDESGMPKERFSAEFPKEGPSILRIQQVVRGDSAAYFCASSPLEIGLKPDTQYFGPGTRLTVL.

The genes are TRBV7-2 and TRBJ1-3; perhaps TRBD1 as D (5 bases). CDR1 SGHTA and CDR2 FQGNSA come from the germline V gene. With 5 bases removed from V and 3 bases from J, the gap between germline ends came to 14 bases. This CDR3 is 15 amino acids long. The CDR3 is CASSPDRRHGNTIYF. CDR3 coding DNA: TGTGCCAGCAGCCCTGACAGAAGACATGGAAACACCATATATTTT. Looking up the rest from reference TRBV7-2 and TRBJ1-3 gives the full variable domain: GAGVSQSPSNKVTEKGKDVELRCDPISGHTALYWYRQSLGQGLEFLIYFQGNSAPDKSGLPSDRFSAERTGGSVSTLTIQRTQQEDSAVYLCASSPDRRHGNTIYFGEGSWLTVV.

This chain uses TRBV13 with TRBJ2-7, with D perhaps matching TRBD2 (6 bases). This CDR3 is built from 15 residues. V gave up 1 base and J gave up 2 bases, with 12 bases separating them. Germline loops: CDR1 PRHDT, CDR2 FYEKMQ (reference sequence). The CDR3: CASSLEGGGTYEQYF. The CDR3 bases are TGTGCCAGCAGCTTAGAAGGTGGGGGGACCTACGAGCAGTACTTC.